Each of the 28 T cell receptor beta chains below was sequenced from the same sample in a study of technical replicates of blood from several donors. The protocol was immunoSEQ multiplex PCR, while the TCRdb copy is restricted to in-frame clones and leaves out a portion. Of some 49,000 clones listed, around 90% are singletons. The sample comprised PBMCs. The receptors shown here come from a human donor in good health. Some clones in this sample may be carry-over from other donors' samples.

The chain recombines TRBV5-5 with TRBJ2-3; possibly TRBD1 for D (6 bases). The CDR3 length is 15 residues. V gave up 4 bases and J gave up 1 base, with 13 bases separating them. Per germline, CDR1 SGHKS and CDR2 YYEKEE (reference sequence). The CDR3 spells CASSTRTVGTDTQYF. The CDR3 DNA reads TGTGCCAGCAGCACCCGGACAGTCGGCACAGATACGCAGTATTTT.

V is TRBV10-3 and J is TRBJ1-2; tentatively, D is TRBD1 (6 bases). V lost 0 bases to trimming and J lost 2 bases, with 10 bases between them. Germline V gives CDR1 ENHRY, CDR2 SYGVKD. The CDR3 contains 15 residues. The CDR3 nucleotides read TGTGCCATCAGTGAGTCGTCTACAGGGAACTATGGCTACACCTTC. This gives the protein CAISESSTGNYGYTF.

J is TRBJ1-2 and V is TRBV7-8; TRBD1 is a possible D gene (5 bases). The V gene's germline CDR1 is SGHVS and CDR2 FQNEAQ. V gave up 7 bases and J gave up 3 bases, with 18 bases separating them. The CDR3 loop spans 15 amino acids. The CDR3 DNA follows: TGTGCCAGCACTCCCCCAAGTGGGGCGGACTATGGCTACACCTTC. Amino acid sequence: CASTPPSGADYGYTF.

The rearrangement links TRBV21-1 to TRBJ2-2; the table's D call, TRBD2, was not checked against the DNA. TRBV21-1 is an annotated pseudogene. The CDR3 length is 16 residues. For the CDR3, the DNA is TGTGCCATTCGGTCGGGAGCGGGAGCCGTCACCGGGGAGCTGTTTTTT. Its protein product is CAIRSGAGAVTGELFF.

V is TRBV19 and J is TRBJ1-1, with D perhaps TRBD1 (5 bases). From germline, CDR1 is LNHDA and CDR2 SQIVND (reference sequence). Deletions cut 1 base from V and 4 bases from J, with 19 bases between. The CDR3 is 17 residues long. CDR3 in amino acids: CASSIVRGSGAGTEAFF. CDR3 DNA sequence: TGTGCCAGTAGTATAGTCCGGGGCAGCGGGGCCGGCACTGAAGCTTTCTTT.

The J gene is TRBJ1-6, the V gene TRBV5-6; 7 bases align to TRBD1. The CDR3 consists of 14 residues. With 4 bases clipped from V and 7 bases from J, the junction kept 5 bases outside the gene matches. CDR1 and CDR2 from the germline V gene are SGHDT and YYEEEE. Here the CDR3 DNA reads TGTGCCAGCAGCATAGGGACAGTGAATTCACCCCTCCACTTT. Residues: CASSIGTVNSPLHF.

This clone was seen a handful of times. The genes are TRBV10-3 and TRBJ2-1; 7 bases agree with TRBD1. Germline CDR1 reads ENHRY; CDR2 reads SYGVKD. The CDR3 covers 12 residues. The ends lost 10 bases at V and 4 bases at J; junction bases unmatched: 4. The CDR3 reads CASQTGYNEQFF. The CDR3 DNA reads as TGTGCCAGCCAGACAGGGTACAATGAGCAGTTCTTC.

This chain joins TRBV27 and TRBJ2-2; no firm D call. The CDR3 totals 13 residues. Trimming took off 3 bases at V and 2 bases at J, with 4 bases between the two ends. CDR1 and CDR2 (germline): MNHEY, SMNVEV (reference sequence). The CDR3 DNA follows: TGTGCCAGCAGTTTGTCAAACACCGGGGAGCTGTTTTTT. This encodes CASSLSNTGELFF.

This clone was observed a few times. The rearrangement joins TRBV19 to TRBJ2-1, with TRBD2 matching 8 bases. CDR1 LNHDA and CDR2 SQIVND come from the germline V gene (reference sequence). This CDR3 region has 16 residues. Trimming took 7 bases from V and 9 from J; bases not matched to a gene: 17. The chain's CDR3 is CASTTKSGGRPSEQFF. The CDR3 DNA reads as TGTGCCAGTACCACAAAATCCGGCGGGAGGCCCAGTGAGCAGTTCTTC.

V and J are TRBV7-9 and TRBJ2-5; TRBD2 is a possible D gene (7 bases). Germline CDR1 reads SEHNR; CDR2 reads FQNEAQ (reference sequence). Deletions cut 3 bases from V and 1 base from J, with 15 bases between. The CDR3 has 16 amino acids. The CDR3 DNA reads TGTGCCAGCAGCTTTCGGACGGGGGGCGTCCAAGAGACCCAGTACTTC. Translation: CASSFRTGGVQETQYF. The variable domain in full, with the rest retrieved from reference TRBV7-9 and TRBJ2-5, is DTGVSQNPRHKITKRGQNVTFRCDPISEHNRLYWYRQTLGQGPEFLTYFQNEAQLEKSRLLSDRFSAERPKGSFSTLEIQRTEQGDSAMYLCASSFRTGGVQETQYFGPGTRLLVL.

V usage is TRBV9 and J usage is TRBJ2-1; 10 bases are a match to TRBD2. Trimming took 3 bases from V and 7 from J; bases not matched to a gene: 13. The CDR3 is 17 amino acids. Germline assignment: CDR1 SGDLS and CDR2 YYNGEE. This CDR3 reads CASSAAHGPSGRNEQFF. CDR3 sequence (DNA): TGTGCCAGCAGCGCTGCACACGGGCCTAGCGGGAGAAATGAGCAGTTCTTC.

This sequence joins TRBV5-4 and TRBJ1-2; possible D gene TRBD1, 6 bases. The CDR3 spans 14 residues. Germline values: CDR1 SGHNT, CDR2 YYREEE (reference sequence). With 5 bases removed from V and 4 bases from J, the gap between germline ends came to 15 bases. CDR3 DNA sequence: TGTGCCAGCAGGGGGACACTCACGGGCTATGGCTACACCTTC. Its translation is CASRGTLTGYGYTF.

This chain uses TRBV30 with TRBJ1-3; D remains ambiguous. Trimming cost V 0 bases and J 0 bases, with 6 bases left between them. CDR3 length: 14 residues. Germline V gene lookup returns CDR1 GTSNPN and CDR2 SVGIG (reference sequence). As DNA, the CDR3 is TGTGCCTGGAGTGTACTGAACTCTGGAAACACCATATATTTT. Protein: CAWSVLNSGNTIYF.

The chain joins TRBV2 to TRBJ1-5; D remains unclear. The germline V gene encodes CDR1 SNHLY and CDR2 FYNNEI. With 3 bases removed from V and 4 bases from J, the gap between germline ends came to 10 bases. The CDR3 is 14 residues long. The CDR3 loop reads CASSDLSRNQPQHF. In DNA form, the CDR3 reads TGTGCCAGCAGTGATCTTAGTCGGAATCAGCCCCAGCATTTT.

This chain links TRBV19 with TRBJ1-2; TRBD1 agrees at 7 bases. In germline, CDR1 is LNHDA, CDR2 SQIVND (reference sequence). V gave up 6 bases and J gave up 7 bases; unmatched junction bases: 8. The CDR3 extends over 13 amino acids. CDR3 protein: CASSMDRPAGYTF. CDR3 in DNA: TGTGCCAGTAGCATGGACAGGCCGGCTGGCTACACCTTC.

The genes are TRBV10-3 and TRBJ1-2, with 11 bases lining up with TRBD1. With 6 bases clipped from V and 3 bases from J, the junction kept 3 bases outside the gene matches. The CDR3 contains 14 residues. The germline V gene encodes CDR1 ENHRY and CDR2 SYGVKD. CDR3 region: CAISRTGGDYGYTF. In nucleotides, the CDR3 is TGTGCCATCAGCCGGACAGGGGGCGACTATGGCTACACCTTC.

The gene calls are TRBV5-1 and TRBJ2-6; TRBD1 matches 9 bases. The CDR3 totals 17 residues. CDR1 SGHRS and CDR2 YFSETQ come from the germline V gene. Trimming removed 5 bases from V and 2 bases from J; junction bases left unmatched: 8. CDR3 loop: CASRRQGDRPGANVLTF. Written as DNA, the CDR3 is TGCGCCAGCAGGCGACAGGGGGACCGACCTGGGGCCAACGTCCTGACTTTC.

The chain has TRBV20-1 and TRBJ1-1, with TRBD1 as a possible D gene (6 bases). The CDR3 has 11 residues. V was pared by 6 bases and J by 6 bases, with 11 bases between. Germline CDR1 DFQATT, CDR2 SNEGSKA (reference sequence). For the CDR3, the DNA is TGCAGTGCGTCAGGGGAACCTGAAGCTTTCTTT. Encoded protein: CSASGEPEAFF.

J is TRBJ2-4 and V is TRBV2; 7 bases match TRBD2. Germline V gene data show CDR1 as SNHLY and CDR2 as FYNNEI. With 0 bases clipped from V and 0 bases from J, the junction kept 14 bases outside the gene matches. The CDR3 sequence is 20 residues long. CDR3 DNA: TGTGCCAGCAGTGAAGCGACCTTCGAGACTAGCAGAATAGCCAAAAACATTCAGTACTTC. This gives the protein CASSEATFETSRIAKNIQYF. Filled out from reference TRBV2 and TRBJ2-4, the complete variable domain reads EPEVTQTPSHQVTQMGQEVILRCVPISNHLYFYWYRQILGQKVEFLVSFYNNEISEKSEIFDDQFSVERPDGSNFTLKIRSTKLEDSAMYFCASSEATFETSRIAKNIQYFGAGTRLSVL.

This sequence joins TRBV7-9 and TRBJ1-1; a possible D gene is TRBD1 (5 bases). The germline CDR1 and CDR2 sequences are SEHNR and FQNEAQ (reference sequence). Trimming stripped 2 bases from V and 4 bases from J, with 11 bases between. There are 14 residues in the CDR3. CDR3 nucleotides: TGTGCCAGCAGCTTACCAGGGCCAGGCACTGAAGCTTTCTTT. As protein: CASSLPGPGTEAFF.

The chain employs TRBV5-1 and TRBJ2-6, with no clear D. V shed 0 bases and J shed 0 bases, with 10 bases lying between them. CDR3 length equals 17 residues. Germline CDR1 is SGHRS and CDR2 is YFSETQ. The CDR3 sequence is CASSLDVGGSGANVLTF. Here the CDR3 DNA reads TGCGCCAGCAGCTTGGATGTCGGCGGCTCTGGGGCCAACGTCCTGACTTTC.

J is TRBJ1-5 and V is TRBV19; D perhaps matches TRBD1 (5 bases). Per germline, CDR1 LNHDA and CDR2 SQIVND (reference sequence). The CDR3 runs to 13 residues. V was clipped by 7 bases and J by 9 bases, with 16 bases between them. The DNA of the CDR3 is TGTGCCAGTAATGTACAGGAGGGGCGGCCCCAGCATTTT. Encoded protein: CASNVQEGRPQHF.

V usage is TRBV25-1 and J usage is TRBJ1-1; a possible D gene is TRBD1 (5 bases). The V end lost 3 bases, the J end lost 11 bases, and 13 bases lay between the germline ends. From germline, CDR1 is MGHDK and CDR2 SYGVNS. This CDR3 spans 12 amino acids. Here the CDR3 reads CASSDAGLAAFF. CDR3 nucleotide sequence: TGTGCCAGCAGTGATGCGGGGCTGGCGGCTTTCTTT.

The V call is TRBV7-2, the J call TRBJ1-2; D possibly corresponds to TRBD1 (5 bases). There are 16 residues in the CDR3. Trimming took 4 bases from V and 0 from J, leaving 15 bases between them. Looked up from germline, CDR1 is SGHTA and CDR2 is FQGNSA. The CDR3 reads CASSSISGLANYGYTF. The CDR3 DNA is TGTGCCAGCAGCTCAATTTCAGGGTTAGCTAACTATGGCTACACCTTC.

The chain combines TRBV19 with TRBJ2-4, with D tentatively TRBD1 (6 bases). With 4 bases removed from V and 9 bases from J, the gap between germline ends came to 13 bases. This CDR3 has 13 amino acids. The germline gives CDR1 LNHDA, CDR2 SQIVND (reference sequence). CDR3 protein: CASSTRQVSIQYF. The CDR3 DNA follows: TGTGCCAGTAGTACCCGACAGGTGAGCATTCAGTACTTC.

The rearrangement joins TRBV30 to TRBJ1-1; D may be TRBD1 (6 bases). V lost 5 bases to trimming and J lost 0 bases, with 16 bases between them. Germline CDR1 and CDR2: GTSNPN and SVGIG (reference sequence). The CDR3 runs 15 residues. The CDR3 sequence: CAWAPLDSMNTEAFF. CDR3 coding DNA: TGTGCCTGGGCCCCCCTGGACAGTATGAACACTGAAGCTTTCTTT.

The chain combines TRBV29-1 with TRBJ1-1; D is undetermined. Trimming cost V 3 bases and J 7 bases, with 6 bases left between them. Germline V gene sequence: CDR1 SQVTM, CDR2 ANQGSEA. This CDR3 spans 10 amino acids. Written as DNA, the CDR3 is TGCAGCGTTGATGACATTGAAGCTTTCTTT. This gives the protein CSVDDIEAFF. The whole variable domain, remainder taken from reference TRBV29-1 and TRBJ1-1, is SAVISQKPSRDICQRGTSLTIQCQVDSQVTMMFWYRQQPGQSLTLIATANQGSEATYESGFVIDKFPISRPNLTFSTLTVSNMSPEDSSIYLCSVDDIEAFFGQGTRLTVV.

This chain uses TRBV7-2 with TRBJ2-3; D gene ambiguous. Germline V gene lookup returns CDR1 SGHTA and CDR2 FQGNSA. The CDR3 covers 13 residues. V lost 5 bases and J 3 bases, leaving 9 bases between the germline ends. CDR3 sequence reads: CASSQRRTDTQYF. The CDR3 DNA sequence: TGTGCCAGCAGCCAGAGGCGGACAGATACGCAGTATTTT.